The 2 T cell receptor beta chains below all came from one sample that was sequenced in a study of T cells in Graves' hyperthyroidism and ophthalmopathy. RNA transcripts yielded amplified TCR beta CDR3 regions. The TCR CDR3 first-round RT-PCR relied on the HTBI primer set. TCRdb called the multiplex PCR reads again in MiXCR, with one record for every CDR3 protein. Among hundreds of thousands of distinct CDR3 sequences, under 60% were seen once, and the ten largest hold about 8.2%. The sequencing input was peripheral blood or thyroid tissue (not recorded which). The receptors were sampled from a woman aged 18-29 years with Graves' hyperthyroidism.

This chain uses TRBV19 with TRBJ2-5; either TRBD1 or TRBD2 may supply D (5 bases each). V lost 8 bases and J 3 bases, leaving 22 bases between the germline ends. Germline lookup yields CDR1 LNHDA and CDR2 SQIVND (reference sequence). This CDR3 is built from 16 residues. CDR3 sequence: CASSLEPGTREETQYF. CDR3 DNA sequence: TGTGCCAGTTCCCTCGAGCCCGGGACGCGGGAAGAGACCCAGTACTTC.

J is TRBJ2-1 and V is TRBV19, with a possible D match to TRBD2 (5 bases). Germline V CDR1 and CDR2: LNHDA, SQIVND (reference sequence). CDR3 length equals 13 residues. Trimming shortened V by 3 bases and J by 9 bases, and 12 bases separated the two germline ends. CDR3 DNA: TGTGCCAGTAGTATTCTGGTAAGCGGTGAGCAGTTCTTC. Encoded protein: CASSILVSGEQFF.